This is a list of T cell receptor beta chains from one sample in a study of blood T cells in healthy people across ages. TCRdb independently ran MiXCR on the 5' RACE reads; one entry per CDR3 protein. Found here are around 650,000 distinct CDR3 sequences, about 34% of them singletons; the top ten hold roughly 15%. Material for sequencing was blood. Source of these receptors: a woman of 80 years or more in good health. CDR3s include the opening cysteine and the closing phenylalanine or tryptophan. The order of the fields is D gene, V gene, J gene, clone size, CDR3 DNA, CDR3 protein. The D gene is left open where the match is weak. The size field is filled for only some rows; it gives once, few, many or a size class.

D: TRBD1; V: TRBV29-1; J: TRBJ2-1; size: many; DNA: TGCAGCGAGCGGACAGGGAGCTCCTACAATGAGCAGTTCTTC; CDR3: CSERTGSSYNEQFF
D: .; V: TRBV6-1; J: TRBJ1-4; size: .; DNA: TGTGCCAGCAGTGAAGCGGGGAGGTTGGAACTGTTTTTT; CDR3: CASSEAGRLELFF
D: .; V: TRBV20-1; J: TRBJ2-3; size: .; DNA: .; CDR3: CSAIEGAHYEQYFGPGTQYF
D: .; V: TRBV7-2; J: TRBJ2-7; size: many; DNA: TGTGCCAGCAGCTTACCCTCCTCATTCGAGCAGTACTTC; CDR3: CASSLPSSFEQYF
D: TRBD2; V: TRBV7-2; J: TRBJ2-4; size: .; DNA: TGTGCCAGCAGTCGGACTAGCGGGGGGCTAGCCAAAAACATTCAGTACTTC; CDR3: CASSRTSGGLAKNIQYF
D: .; V: TRBV20-1; J: TRBJ1-5; size: few; DNA: TGCAGTGCTAGTCAGGCAGGGGATGGTCAGCCCCAGCATTTT; CDR3: CSASQAGDGQPQHF
D: .; V: TRBV20-1; J: TRBJ2-3; size: .; DNA: TGCAGTGCTAGAGCCGCTTGGAGCGGCCCCACAGATACGCAGTATTTT; CDR3: CSARAAWSGPTDTQYF
D: TRBD1; V: TRBV30; J: TRBJ1-4; size: .; DNA: TGTGCCTGGAGTGGGGACAGGGATGAAAAACTGTTTTTT; CDR3: CAWSGDRDEKLFF
D: .; V: TRBV19; J: TRBJ2-1; size: .; DNA: TGTGCCAGTAGCATAGTCGGGGGCACCTACAATGAGCAGTTCTTC; CDR3: CASSIVGGTYNEQFF
D: TRBD1; V: TRBV12-3/TRBV12-4; J: TRBJ2-5; size: .; DNA: TGTGCCAGCAGACAAGGGACAGGGGTTGAGACCCAGTACTTC; CDR3: CASRQGTGVETQYF
D: .; V: TRBV12-3/TRBV12-4; J: TRBJ1-6; size: few; DNA: TGTGCCAGCAGTTTTCGGTCAGGGAATTCACCCCTCCACTTT; CDR3: CASSFRSGNSPLHF
D: .; V: TRBV20-1; J: TRBJ2-3; size: many; DNA: TGCAGTGCTCGACAGCCTTCTAGCACAGATACGCAGTATTTT; CDR3: CSARQPSSTDTQYF
D: .; V: TRBV2; J: TRBJ1-2; size: few; DNA: TGTGCCAGCAGAAGAGGGCCCAACTATGGCTACACCTTC; CDR3: CASRRGPNYGYTF
D: .; V: TRBV6-5; J: TRBJ2-3; size: many; DNA: TGTGCCAGCAGCCCTGTTGGGGGCACGCAGTATTTT; CDR3: CASSPVGGTQYF
D: .; V: TRBV15; J: TRBJ2-3; size: .; DNA: TGTGCCACCAGCAGCGGACAGACCACAGATACGCAGTATTTT; CDR3: CATSSGQTTDTQYF
D: .; V: TRBV6-6; J: TRBJ2-3; size: .; DNA: TGTGCCAGCAGTTCAAGGATTAGCACAGATACGCAGTATTTT; CDR3: CASSSRISTDTQYF
D: TRBD2; V: TRBV27; J: TRBJ2-1; size: .; DNA: TGTGCCAGCAGTTCAACCCCCAGGACTAGCGGGCTCTACAATGAGCAGTTCTTC; CDR3: CASSSTPRTSGLYNEQFF
D: TRBD2; V: TRBV20-1; J: TRBJ2-3; size: many; DNA: TGCAGTGCTAGGTCCCTAGCGGGGGTAGGGGATACGCAGTATTTT; CDR3: CSARSLAGVGDTQYF
D: .; V: TRBV3-1; J: TRBJ1-2; size: few; DNA: TGTGCCAGCTTTAACGGGGGGAACTATGGCTACACCTTC; CDR3: CASFNGGNYGYTF
D: .; V: TRBV18; J: TRBJ2-2; size: .; DNA: TGTGCCAGCTCACCGCACCGGGAGCTGTTTTTT; CDR3: CASSPHRELFF
D: .; V: TRBV7-9; J: TRBJ2-1; size: many; DNA: TGTGCCAGCAGCCCCCGGGGCTTTACCCTTGAGCAGTTCTTC; CDR3: CASSPRGFTLEQFF
D: .; V: TRBV18; J: TRBJ2-3; size: .; DNA: TGTGCCAGCTCACCCCGACCGAGCGATGCGCAGTATTTT; CDR3: CASSPRPSDAQYF
D: .; V: TRBV20-1; J: TRBJ1-5; size: few; DNA: TGCAGTGTCAGGCAGGGCTTCAATCAGCCCCAGCATTTT; CDR3: CSVRQGFNQPQHF
D: .; V: TRBV5-1; J: TRBJ1-2; size: few; DNA: TGCGCCAGCAGCCCGACAGGCCTACCAAACGTGGGCTACACCTTC; CDR3: CASSPTGLPNVGYTF
D: .; V: TRBV28; J: TRBJ2-1; size: many; DNA: TGTGCCAGCAGTTTAAATGGGGGCACATTATCCTCCTACAATGAGCAGTTCTTC; CDR3: CASSLNGGTLSSYNEQFF
D: TRBD1; V: TRBV29-1; J: TRBJ1-1; size: .; DNA: TGCCTCGGGGGAACAGGGGGCAGGCCTGAAGCTTTCTTT; CDR3: CLGGTGGRPEAFF
D: .; V: TRBV5-1; J: TRBJ2-1; size: .; DNA: TGCGCCAGCAGTAGCTCCCTGAGCTCCTACAATGAGCAGTTCTTC; CDR3: CASSSSLSSYNEQFF
D: .; V: TRBV21-1; J: TRBJ1-5; size: many; DNA: TGTGCCAGCCCCAAAGGGGCAGGGAGAGGCAATCAGCCCCAGCATTTT; CDR3: CASPKGAGRGNQPQHF
D: TRBD1; V: TRBV30; J: TRBJ1-2; size: .; DNA: TGTGCCAGCAGTTACGAGGGGACAGGGCAGAACTATGGCTACACCTTC; CDR3: CASSYEGTGQNYGYTF
D: .; V: TRBV5-1; J: TRBJ1-6; size: many; DNA: TGCGCCAGCAGCGGAGACAGGAATTCACCCCTCCACTTT; CDR3: CASSGDRNSPLHF
D: TRBD2; V: TRBV11-2; J: TRBJ2-1; size: many; DNA: TGTGCCAGCAGGGTCGGGACTAGCGGGCTTTACAATGAGCAGTTCTTC; CDR3: CASRVGTSGLYNEQFF
D: .; V: TRBV7-9; J: TRBJ2-5; size: few; DNA: TGTGCCAGCAGCTTAGTTGGCAGCAAGGGAGAGACCCAGTACTTC; CDR3: CASSLVGSKGETQYF
D: TRBD2; V: TRBV4-1; J: TRBJ2-7; size: few; DNA: TGCGCCAGCAGCCAGACTGAGACGGGGGGGCATCGGTCCTACGAGCAGTACTTC; CDR3: CASSQTETGGHRSYEQYF
D: TRBD1; V: TRBV2; J: TRBJ1-2; size: once; DNA: TGTGCCAGCAGTGGGTCACAGGGGGCTGTCCTCGGCTACACCTTC; CDR3: CASSGSQGAVLGYTF
D: TRBD2; V: TRBV10-3; J: TRBJ2-7; size: .; DNA: TGTGCCATCAGTGAGTCGCGGGAGAGCTCCTACGAGCAGTACTTC; CDR3: CAISESRESSYEQYF
D: .; V: TRBV10-3; J: TRBJ1-4; size: few; DNA: TGTGCCATCAGTGGGCTCGGGGGTTCGGGTACGAAACTGTTTTTT; CDR3: CAISGLGGSGTKLFF
D: .; V: TRBV30; J: TRBJ1-6; size: few; DNA: TGTGCCTGGAGCGGTCAGGGAGGGGTAGTATCATCACCCCTCCACTTT; CDR3: CAWSGQGGVVSSPLHF
D: .; V: TRBV20-1; J: TRBJ2-7; size: many; DNA: TGCAGTGCCGAGGGAAAGGGCTACGAGCAGTACTTC; CDR3: CSAEGKGYEQYF
D: .; V: TRBV15; J: TRBJ2-6; size: many; DNA: TGTGCCACCAGCAGAGGTGGCCGGAACTCTGGGGCCAACGTCCTGACTTTC; CDR3: CATSRGGRNSGANVLTF
D: TRBD1; V: TRBV5-5; J: TRBJ1-5; size: many; DNA: TGTGCCAGCAGCTTGGGACAGGGATCGGTCCAGCCCCAGCATTTT; CDR3: CASSLGQGSVQPQHF
D: .; V: TRBV5-1; J: TRBJ1-5; size: .; DNA: TGCGCCAGCAGTCCCGATGGGGTGGGCGATCAGCCCCAGCATTTT; CDR3: CASSPDGVGDQPQHF
D: .; V: TRBV18; J: TRBJ2-7; size: many; DNA: TGTGCCAGCTCAGGGGCAGGGTTGGAAAACGAGCAGTACTTC; CDR3: CASSGAGLENEQYF
D: .; V: TRBV12-3/TRBV12-4; J: TRBJ1-5; size: few; DNA: TGTGCCAGCAGTTTAACAGGGACCCATCAGCCCCAGCATTTT; CDR3: CASSLTGTHQPQHF
D: .; V: TRBV5-1; J: TRBJ2-7; size: many; DNA: TGCGCCAGCAGGGTATCAGACTCCTACGAGCAGTACTTC; CDR3: CASRVSDSYEQYF
D: .; V: TRBV7-3; J: TRBJ2-3; size: .; DNA: TGTGCCAGCAGCTTAAATCATGGGGATACGCAGTATTTT; CDR3: CASSLNHGDTQYF
D: TRBD1; V: TRBV6-1; J: TRBJ1-2; size: .; DNA: TGTGCCAGCAGTGACCCCGGGACAGGGGGCAGGAACACCTTC; CDR3: CASSDPGTGGRNTF